Sequencing of this TCR beta chain was carried out in a study of Graves' ophthalmopathy and Graves' hyperthyroidism. About the study: Before any treatment, peripheral blood was taken at the initial diagnosis.

Scientists amplified the TCR beta CDR3 regions from RNA transcripts. The first-round RT-PCR employed HTBI primers together with the Qiagen OneStep RT-PCR kit. A multiplex PCR was then performed as the second round. TCRdb independently ran MiXCR on the multiplex PCR reads; one entry per CDR3 protein. This sample has approximately 380,000 distinct CDR3 sequences, with 20% to 25% found just once. Patients in the hyperthyroidism group, adults aged 18 to 65, were newly diagnosed, under 2 months' duration. Uncontrolled infections, pregnancy, lactation or other autoimmune diseases led to patient exclusion. Material for sequencing was peripheral blood. The sequence was collected from a woman in her late teens or twenties with stable Graves' hyperthyroidism.

This chain's CDR3 is CASSHWTGASGEQYF. CDR3 coding DNA: TGCGCCAGCAGCCATTGGACAGGGGCGTCGGGGGAGCAGTACTTC. The chain couples TRBV4-1 to TRBJ2-7, with 9 bases that match TRBD1. Trimming cost V 3 bases and J 7 bases; bases outside gene matches: 10. The CDR3 has 15 amino acids. Germline assignment: CDR1 MGHRA and CDR2 YSYEKL.